This TCR beta chain is from a study of blood T cell repertoires in COVID-19. Across the whole study: Researchers got acute and convalescent COVID-19 samples from the United States, Italy and Spain. In each case, the material was cDNA or gDNA derived from T cells, B-cell-depleted T cells, or PBMCs.

As originally analysed: Amplification with reference gene primers provided the estimates of nucleated cell counts. Produced via immunoSEQ multiplex PCR; TCRdb's table is partial and in-frame only. D and trimming come from the DNA, and the V and J calls and clone size come from that table. Of approximately 290,000 clones detected, approximately 90% appear once; the ten largest clones hold approximately 0.84%. The V gene lost 0 bases and the J gene lost 5 bases, with 14 bases spanning the gap. CDR1 is LGHDT, CDR2 YNNKEL, per germline (reference sequence). This CDR3 comprises 15 residues. Sequenced sample: peripheral blood. The chain couples TRBV3-1 (or the pseudogene TRBV3-2) to TRBJ2-7, with D maybe TRBD1 (6 bases). This receptor was obtained from a man aged 25-45 years with acute or convalescent COVID-19. The CDR3 coding sequence is TGTGCCAGCAGCCAAGAGTACCCCAGGGGCCACGAGCAGTACTTC. Residues: CASSQEYPRGHEQYF.